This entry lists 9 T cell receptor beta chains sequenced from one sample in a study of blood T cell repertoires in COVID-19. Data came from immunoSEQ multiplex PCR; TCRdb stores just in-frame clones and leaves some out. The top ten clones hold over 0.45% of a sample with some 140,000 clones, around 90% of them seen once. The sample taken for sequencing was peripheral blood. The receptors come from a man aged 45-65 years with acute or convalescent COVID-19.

DNA for the CDR3: TGTGCCAGTAGGGACACCTTAGCCAAAAACATTCAGTACTTC. This gives the protein CASRDTLAKNIQYF. The V and J genes are TRBV19 and TRBJ2-4, with D perhaps matching TRBD1 (5 bases). Germline V CDR1 and CDR2: LNHDA, SQIVND (reference sequence). CDR3 length: 14 amino acids. V was cut by 6 bases and J by 0 bases, with 9 bases left in between. The whole variable domain, filled in from reference TRBV19 and TRBJ2-4, reads DGGITQSPKYLFRKEGQNVTLSCEQNLNHDAMYWYRQDPGQGLRLIYYSQIVNDFQKGDIAEGYSVSREKKESFPLTVTSAQKNPTAFYLCASRDTLAKNIQYFGAGTRLSVL.

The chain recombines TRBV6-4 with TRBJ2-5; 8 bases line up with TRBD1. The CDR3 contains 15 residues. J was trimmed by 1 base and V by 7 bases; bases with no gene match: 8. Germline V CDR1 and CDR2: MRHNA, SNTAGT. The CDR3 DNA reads TGTGCCAGCATTAAACGAACAGGGGGCCAAGAGACCCAGTACTTC. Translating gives CASIKRTGGQETQYF.

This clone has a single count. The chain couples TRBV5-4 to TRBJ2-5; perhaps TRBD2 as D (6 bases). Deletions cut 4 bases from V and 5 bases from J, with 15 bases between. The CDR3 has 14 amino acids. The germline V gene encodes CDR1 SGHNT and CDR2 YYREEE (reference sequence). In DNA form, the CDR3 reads TGTGCCAGCAGCGCCCGGAGGGGCCGTGAGACCCAGTACTTC. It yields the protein CASSARRGRETQYF.

The CDR3 coding sequence is TGTGCCAGCAGAACGGAGTTAAGCTCCTATAATTCACCCCTCCACTTT. It encodes CASRTELSSYNSPLHF. The V gene is TRBV27, the J gene TRBJ1-6, with D uncertain. Germline CDR1 and CDR2: MNHEY and SMNVEV (reference sequence). This CDR3 region has 16 residues. Deletions cut 6 bases from V and 0 bases from J, with 12 bases between.

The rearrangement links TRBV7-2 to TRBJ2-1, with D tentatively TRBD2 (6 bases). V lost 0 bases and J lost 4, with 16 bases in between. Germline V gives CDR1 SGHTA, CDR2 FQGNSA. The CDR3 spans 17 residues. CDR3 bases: TGTGCCAGCAGCTTAGCTGTCTCGGGAGTGGCTTACAATGAGCAGTTCTTC. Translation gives CASSLAVSGVAYNEQFF.

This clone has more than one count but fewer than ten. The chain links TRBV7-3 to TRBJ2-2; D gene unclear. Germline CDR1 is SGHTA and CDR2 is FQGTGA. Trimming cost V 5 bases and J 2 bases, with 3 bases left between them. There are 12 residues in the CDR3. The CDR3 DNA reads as TGTGCCAGCAGCCTTAACACCGGGGAGCTGTTTTTT. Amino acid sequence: CASSLNTGELFF.

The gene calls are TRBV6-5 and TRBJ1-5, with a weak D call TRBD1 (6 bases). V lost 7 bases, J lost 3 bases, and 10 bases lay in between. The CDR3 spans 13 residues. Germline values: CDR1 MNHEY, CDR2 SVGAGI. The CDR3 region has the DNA TGTGCCAGCAATGGACAGCTCAATCAGCCCCAGCATTTT. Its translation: CASNGQLNQPQHF.

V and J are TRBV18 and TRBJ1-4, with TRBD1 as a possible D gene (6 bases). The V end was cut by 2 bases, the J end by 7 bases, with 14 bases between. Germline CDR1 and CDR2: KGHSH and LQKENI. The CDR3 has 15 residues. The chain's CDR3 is CASSPMTTGTEKLFF. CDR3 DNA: TGTGCCAGCTCACCAATGACAACAGGGACTGAAAAACTGTTTTTT.

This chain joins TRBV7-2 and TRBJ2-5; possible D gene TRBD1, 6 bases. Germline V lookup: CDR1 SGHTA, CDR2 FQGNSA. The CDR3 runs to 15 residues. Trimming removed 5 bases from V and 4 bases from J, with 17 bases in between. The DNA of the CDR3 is TGTGCCAGCAGCCCCCCGACAGGACTGGGAGAGACCCAGTACTTC. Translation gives CASSPPTGLGETQYF.